This TCR beta chain was sequenced for a study of cytotoxic CD8 clonotypes in ibrutinib-treated CLL. At the level of the study: Partial response was seen in roughly 25 patients and complete response in 2; after median around 5.5 years, roughly 14 stayed remitted, about 12 progressed.

Trimming pared 4 bases from V and 2 bases from J, leaving 9 bases between. Germline assignment: CDR1 SNHLY and CDR2 FYNNEI. The CDR3 is 13 residues long. Profiled with immunoSEQ multiplex PCR; TCRdb holds only in-frame clones, not every one. The sample consists of tens of thousands of clones, approximately 90% of them appearing once. This sequence originates from a human donor with chronic lymphocytic leukemia. This rearrangement joins TRBV2 to TRBJ2-7, with D uncertain. The sequenced sample was PBMCs, obtained after 12 months of ibrutinib treatment. The CDR3 DNA reads as TGTGCCAGCAGTGCCCTGCGCGCCTACGAGCAGTACTTC. Its protein product is CASSALRAYEQYF. Using reference TRBV2 and TRBJ2-7 for the parts outside the CDR3, the full variable domain is EPEVTQTPSHQVTQMGQEVILRCVPISNHLYFYWYRQILGQKVEFLVSFYNNEISEKSEIFDDQFSVERPDGSNFTLKIRSTKLEDSAMYFCASSALRAYEQYFGPGTRLTVT.